These 2 T cell receptor beta chains came from one sample sequenced in a study of blood T cell repertoires in COVID-19. The assay was immunoSEQ multiplex PCR, and TCRdb's table has in-frame clones only and misses some. The table records about 190,000 clones, approximately 82% of them present only once. Sequencing input: peripheral blood. The source of these receptors is a man in his fifties or sixties with active or convalescent COVID-19.

The CDR3 bases are TGTGCCAGCAGTGAAAGGGGACAGGGTGGGTTCGAGCAGTACTTC. Its protein product is CASSERGQGGFEQYF. This rearrangement joins TRBV6-1 to TRBJ2-7, with 9 bases fitting TRBD1. The V segment lost 2 bases and the J segment 6 bases; nucleotides outside the gene matches: 8. The length of the CDR3 is 15 residues. The V gene's germline CDR1 is MNHNS and CDR2 SASEGT.

The chain uses TRBV9 and TRBJ2-2, with 10 bases that match TRBD1. This CDR3 contains 16 residues. Germline CDR1 SGDLS, CDR2 YYNGEE. V lost 0 bases, J lost 4 bases, and 3 bases stayed unmatched. DNA for the CDR3: TGTGCCAGCAGCGTAGGGGGGACAGGGGCCACCGGGGAGCTGTTTTTT. It translates to CASSVGGTGATGELFF.